This T cell receptor beta chain derives from a study of T cell changes during pregnancy in multiple sclerosis. Here immunoSEQ multiplex PCR was the method, and the copy in TCRdb shows in-frame clones only, minus some. Here the sample spans approximately 60,000 clones, approximately 90% being singletons. The V gene lost 1 base and the J gene lost 4 bases, with 11 bases spanning the gap. The CDR3 covers 14 residues. Germline V gene data show CDR1 as SGHRS and CDR2 as YFSETQ. The rearrangement links TRBV5-1 to TRBJ1-1; weak D call: TRBD1 (6 bases). The receptor was isolated from a female donor in good health, enrolled as a control in a pregnancy study. Here the sequenced sample was peripheral blood, taken after pregnancy. The CDR3 is CASSLTGSITEAFF. In DNA, the CDR3 is TGCGCCAGCAGCTTGACAGGGTCGATCACTGAAGCTTTCTTT. Variable domain in full (rest from reference TRBV5-1 and TRBJ1-1): KAGVTQTPRYLIKTRGQQVTLSCSPISGHRSVSWYQQTPGQGLQFLFEYFSETQRNKGNFPGRFSGRQFSNSRSEMNVSTLELGDSALYLCASSLTGSITEAFFGQGTRLTVV.